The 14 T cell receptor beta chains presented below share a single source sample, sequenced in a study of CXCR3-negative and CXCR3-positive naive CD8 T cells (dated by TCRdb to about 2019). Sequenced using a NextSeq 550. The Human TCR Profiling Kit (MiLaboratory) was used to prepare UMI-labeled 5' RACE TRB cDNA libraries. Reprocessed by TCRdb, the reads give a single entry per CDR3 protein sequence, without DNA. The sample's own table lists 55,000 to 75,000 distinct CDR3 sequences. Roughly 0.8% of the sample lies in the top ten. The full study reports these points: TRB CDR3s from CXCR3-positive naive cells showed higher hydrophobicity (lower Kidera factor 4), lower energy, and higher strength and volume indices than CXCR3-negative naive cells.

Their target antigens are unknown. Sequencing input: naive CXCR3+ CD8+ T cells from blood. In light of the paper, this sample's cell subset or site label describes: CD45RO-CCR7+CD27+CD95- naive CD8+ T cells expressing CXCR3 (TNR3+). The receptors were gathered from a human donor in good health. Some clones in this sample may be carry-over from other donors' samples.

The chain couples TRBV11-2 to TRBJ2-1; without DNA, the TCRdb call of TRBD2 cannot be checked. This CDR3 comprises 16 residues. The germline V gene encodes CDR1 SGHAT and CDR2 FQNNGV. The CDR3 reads CASKPPEAGGYNEQFF.

The CDR3 loop is CATSNPLGGGSGELFF. This chain links TRBV24-1 with TRBJ2-2; with no DNA, the TCRdb D assignment of TRBD1 cannot be verified. CDR3 length: 16 amino acids. Germline V gene lookup returns CDR1 KGHDR and CDR2 SFDVKD.

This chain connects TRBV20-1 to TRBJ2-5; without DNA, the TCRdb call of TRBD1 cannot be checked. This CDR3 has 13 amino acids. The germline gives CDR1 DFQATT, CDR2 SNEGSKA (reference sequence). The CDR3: CSARTGFGETQYF.

CDR3 in amino acids: CASRPPWPLSRETSTDTQYF. The chain employs TRBV6-5 and TRBJ2-3; TCRdb indicates TRBD2, and absent DNA this call remains unverified. Germline V CDR1 and CDR2: MNHEY, SVGAGI. CDR3 length equals 20 residues.

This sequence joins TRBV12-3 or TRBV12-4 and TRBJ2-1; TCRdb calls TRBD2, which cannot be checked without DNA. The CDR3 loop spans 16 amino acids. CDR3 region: CATQGRQEPPYNEQFF.

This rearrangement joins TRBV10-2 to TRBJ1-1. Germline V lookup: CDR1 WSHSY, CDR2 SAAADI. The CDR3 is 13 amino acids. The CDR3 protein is CASSESTATEAFF.

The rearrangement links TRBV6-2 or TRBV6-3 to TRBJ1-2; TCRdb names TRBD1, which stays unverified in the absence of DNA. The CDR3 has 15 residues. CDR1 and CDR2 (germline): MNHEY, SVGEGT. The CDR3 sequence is CASSYTGTGGHGYTF.

This chain's CDR3 is CASISSGEILNEQFF. The V and J genes are TRBV12-3 or TRBV12-4 and TRBJ2-1; no DNA is available, so the TRBD2 call from TCRdb remains unchecked. CDR3 length equals 15 residues.

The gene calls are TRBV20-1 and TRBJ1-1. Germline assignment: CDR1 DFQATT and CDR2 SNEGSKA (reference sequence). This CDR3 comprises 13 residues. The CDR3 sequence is CSASPGLNTEAFF.

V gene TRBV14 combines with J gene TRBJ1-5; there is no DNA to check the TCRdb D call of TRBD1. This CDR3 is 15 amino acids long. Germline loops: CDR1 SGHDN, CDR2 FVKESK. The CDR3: CASSQRDRDNQPQHF.

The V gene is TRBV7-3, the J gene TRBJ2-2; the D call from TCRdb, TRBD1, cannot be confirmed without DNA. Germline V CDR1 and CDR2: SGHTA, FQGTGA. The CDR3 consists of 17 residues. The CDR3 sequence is CASSLTYRGMDTGELFF.

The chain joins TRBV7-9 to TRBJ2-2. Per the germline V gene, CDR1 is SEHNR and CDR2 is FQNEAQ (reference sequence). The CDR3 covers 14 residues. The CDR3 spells CASSLASPSGELFF. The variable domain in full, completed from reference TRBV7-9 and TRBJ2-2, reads DTGVSQNPRHKITKRGQNVTFRCDPISEHNRLYWYRQTLGQGPEFLTYFQNEAQLEKSRLLSDRFSAERPKGSFSTLEIQRTEQGDSAMYLCASSLASPSGELFFGEGSRLTVL.

The CDR3 loop is CASGLGLSDSPLHF. The chain uses TRBV5-1 and TRBJ1-6. The CDR3 covers 14 residues. In germline, CDR1 is SGHRS, CDR2 YFSETQ.

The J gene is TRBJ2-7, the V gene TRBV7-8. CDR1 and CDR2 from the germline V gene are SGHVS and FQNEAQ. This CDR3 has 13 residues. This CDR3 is CASSPIQSYEQYF. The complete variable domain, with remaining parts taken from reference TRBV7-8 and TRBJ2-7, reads GAGVSQSPRYKVAKRGQDVALRCDPISGHVSLFWYQQALGQGPEFLTYFQNEAQLDKSGLPSDRFFAERPEGSVSTLKIQRTQQEDSAVYLCASSPIQSYEQYFGPGTRLTVT.